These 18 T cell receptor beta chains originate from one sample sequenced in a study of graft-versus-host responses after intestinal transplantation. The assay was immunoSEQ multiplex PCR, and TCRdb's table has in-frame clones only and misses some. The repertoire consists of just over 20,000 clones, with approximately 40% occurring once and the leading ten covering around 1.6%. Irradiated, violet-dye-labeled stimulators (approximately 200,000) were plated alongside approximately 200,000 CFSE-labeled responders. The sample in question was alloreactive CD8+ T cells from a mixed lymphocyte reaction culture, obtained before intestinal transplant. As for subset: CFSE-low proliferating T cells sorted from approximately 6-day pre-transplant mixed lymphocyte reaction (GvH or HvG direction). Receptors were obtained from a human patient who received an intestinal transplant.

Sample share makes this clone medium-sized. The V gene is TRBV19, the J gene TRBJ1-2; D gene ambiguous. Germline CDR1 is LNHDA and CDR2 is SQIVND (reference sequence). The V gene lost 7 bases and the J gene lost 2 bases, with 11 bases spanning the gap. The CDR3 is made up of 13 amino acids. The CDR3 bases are TGTGCCAGTACCCTCGCACGGAACTATGGCTACACCTTC. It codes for CASTLARNYGYTF.

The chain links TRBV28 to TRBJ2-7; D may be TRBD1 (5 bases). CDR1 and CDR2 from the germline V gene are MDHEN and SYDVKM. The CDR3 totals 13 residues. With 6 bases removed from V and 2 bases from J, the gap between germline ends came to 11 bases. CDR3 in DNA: TGTGCCAGCAGCTTAGGGGCTACCTACGAGCAGTACTTC. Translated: CASSLGATYEQYF.

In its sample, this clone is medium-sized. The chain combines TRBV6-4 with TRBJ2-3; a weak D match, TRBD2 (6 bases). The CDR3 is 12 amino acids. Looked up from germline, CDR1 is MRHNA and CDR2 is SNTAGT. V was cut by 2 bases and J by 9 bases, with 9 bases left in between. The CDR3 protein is CASSDGTQTQYF. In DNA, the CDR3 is TGTGCCAGCAGTGACGGGACTCAGACGCAGTATTTT.

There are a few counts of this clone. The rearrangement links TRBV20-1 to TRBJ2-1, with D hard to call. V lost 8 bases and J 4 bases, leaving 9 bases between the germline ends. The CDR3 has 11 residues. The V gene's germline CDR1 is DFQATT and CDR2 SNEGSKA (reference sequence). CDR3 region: CSLSSYNEQFF. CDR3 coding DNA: TGCAGTCTGAGCAGTTACAATGAGCAGTTCTTC.

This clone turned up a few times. CDR3 sequence reads: CASSIVSSGNTIYF. Here the CDR3 DNA reads TGTGCCAGTAGTATAGTCAGCTCTGGAAACACCATATATTTT. This chain connects TRBV19 to TRBJ1-3; D remains unclear. The CDR3 consists of 14 residues. Germline CDR1 is LNHDA and CDR2 is SQIVND (reference sequence). Trimming stripped 1 base from V and 0 bases from J, with 4 bases between.

The DNA for the CDR3 is TGCGCCAGCAGGAATCTGACAGGGGGAAGGACCCAGCCGGGGGAGACCCAGTACTTC. Amino acid sequence: CASRNLTGGRTQPGETQYF. The V and J genes are TRBV23-1 and TRBJ2-5; TRBD1 matches 9 bases. TRBV23-1 is classed as an ORF, of uncertain function. The V and J ends lost 6 bases and 5 bases, in that order; junction bases with no gene match: 22. This CDR3 has 19 amino acids.

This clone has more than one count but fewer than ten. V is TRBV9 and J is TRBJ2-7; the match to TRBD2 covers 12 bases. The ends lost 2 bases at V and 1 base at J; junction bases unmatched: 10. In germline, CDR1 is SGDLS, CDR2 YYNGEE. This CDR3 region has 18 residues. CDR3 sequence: CASSVGTVTSGRSYEQYF. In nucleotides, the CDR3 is TGTGCCAGCAGCGTCGGAACTGTAACTAGCGGGAGGTCCTACGAGCAGTACTTC. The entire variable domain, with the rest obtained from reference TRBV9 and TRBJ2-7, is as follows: DSGVTQTPKHLITATGQRVTLRCSPRSGDLSVYWYQQSLDQGLQFLIQYYNGEERAKGNILERFSAQQFPDLHSELNLSSLELGDSALYFCASSVGTVTSGRSYEQYFGPGTRLTVT.

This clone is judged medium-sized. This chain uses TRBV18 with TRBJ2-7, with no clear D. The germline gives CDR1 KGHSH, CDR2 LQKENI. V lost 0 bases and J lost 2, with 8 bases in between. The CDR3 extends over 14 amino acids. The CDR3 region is CASSPPSSPYEQYF. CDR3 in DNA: TGTGCCAGCTCACCACCATCATCTCCCTACGAGCAGTACTTC.

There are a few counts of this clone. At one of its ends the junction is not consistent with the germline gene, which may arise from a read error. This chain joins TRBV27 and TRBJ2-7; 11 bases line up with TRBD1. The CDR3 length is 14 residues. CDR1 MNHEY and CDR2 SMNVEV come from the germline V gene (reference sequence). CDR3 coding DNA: TGTGCCAGCTTCCCCGGGACAGGGGGACTAAGGGGGCACTTC. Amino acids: CASFPGTGGLRGHF.

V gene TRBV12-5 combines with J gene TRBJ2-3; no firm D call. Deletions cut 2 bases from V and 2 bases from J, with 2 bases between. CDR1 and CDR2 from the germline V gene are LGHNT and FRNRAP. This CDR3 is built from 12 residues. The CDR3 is CASGLNTDTQYF. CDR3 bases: TGTGCTAGTGGTTTGAACACAGATACGCAGTATTTT.

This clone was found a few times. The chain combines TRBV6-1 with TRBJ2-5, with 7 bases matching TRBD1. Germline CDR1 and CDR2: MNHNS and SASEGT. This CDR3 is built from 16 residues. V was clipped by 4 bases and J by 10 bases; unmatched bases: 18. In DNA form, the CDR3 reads TGTGCCAGCAGTGCTGAGGGACAGCCCCTCTTCAAGGGCCAGTACTTC. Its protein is CASSAEGQPLFKGQYF.

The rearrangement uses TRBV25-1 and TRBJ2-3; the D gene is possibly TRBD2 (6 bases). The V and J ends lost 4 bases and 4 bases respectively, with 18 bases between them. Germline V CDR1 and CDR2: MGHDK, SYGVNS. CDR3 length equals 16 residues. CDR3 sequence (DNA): TGTGCCAGCAGTGCCCTCCATCCGGGAGTCGCAGATACGCAGTATTTT. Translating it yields CASSALHPGVADTQYF.

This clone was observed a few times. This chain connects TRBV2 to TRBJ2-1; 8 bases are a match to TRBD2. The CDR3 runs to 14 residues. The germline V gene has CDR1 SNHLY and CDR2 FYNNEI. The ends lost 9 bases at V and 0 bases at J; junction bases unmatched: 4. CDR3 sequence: CASTSGSSYNEQFF. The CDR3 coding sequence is TGTGCCAGTACTAGCGGCAGCTCCTACAATGAGCAGTTCTTC.

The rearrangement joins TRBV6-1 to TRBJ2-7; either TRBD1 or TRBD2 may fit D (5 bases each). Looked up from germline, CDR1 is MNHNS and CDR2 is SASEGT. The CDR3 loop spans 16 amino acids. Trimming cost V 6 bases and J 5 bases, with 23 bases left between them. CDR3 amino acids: CASRELETQGGNEQYF. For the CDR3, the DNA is TGTGCCAGCAGAGAACTAGAAACTCAGGGTGGGAACGAGCAGTACTTC.

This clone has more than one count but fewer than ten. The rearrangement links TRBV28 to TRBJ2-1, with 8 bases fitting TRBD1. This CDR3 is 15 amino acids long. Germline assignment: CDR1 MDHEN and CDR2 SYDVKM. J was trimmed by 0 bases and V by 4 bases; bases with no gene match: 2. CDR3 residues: CASSSGQGSYNEQFF. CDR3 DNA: TGTGCCAGCAGTTCCGGACAGGGCTCCTACAATGAGCAGTTCTTC.

In DNA form, the CDR3 reads TGTGCCAGCAGTTTCATGTGGCACGCTTTCTTT. This sequence encodes CASSFMWHAFF. The genes are TRBV28 and TRBJ1-1; D gene ambiguous. The germline V and J ends were trimmed by 3 bases and 11 bases, with 10 bases remaining between them. CDR1 is MDHEN and CDR2 is SYDVKM in the germline V gene. The CDR3 runs 11 residues.

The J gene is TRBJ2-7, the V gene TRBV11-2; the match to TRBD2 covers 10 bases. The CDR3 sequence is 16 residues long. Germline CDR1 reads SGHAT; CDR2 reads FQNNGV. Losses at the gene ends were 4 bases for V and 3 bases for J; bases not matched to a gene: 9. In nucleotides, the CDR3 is TGTGCCAGCAGCTCCAACAGACTAGCGGGCCTCTACGAGCAGTACTTC. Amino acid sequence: CASSSNRLAGLYEQYF.

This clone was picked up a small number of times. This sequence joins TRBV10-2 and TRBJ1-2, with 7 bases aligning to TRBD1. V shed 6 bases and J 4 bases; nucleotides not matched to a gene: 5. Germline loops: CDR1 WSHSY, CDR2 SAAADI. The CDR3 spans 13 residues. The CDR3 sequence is CASRRQGGYGYTF. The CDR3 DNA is TGCGCCAGCAGGCGACAGGGCGGCTATGGCTACACCTTC.